These T cell receptor beta chains were read from a single sample in a study of T-cell memory formation after mild COVID-19. From the 5' RACE reads, TCRdb called clonotypes with MiXCR, one entry per CDR3 protein. The repertoire holds about 340,000 distinct CDR3 sequences, 10% to 15% seen once, with about a fifth in the top ten. The sequenced material came from PBMCs or a T cell subset sorted from them (not recorded which). These receptors were taken from a man in his late teens or twenties who had mild COVID-19 (a few samples of this study predate the infection). Cell type and time point are not known. Each CDR3 is given with its conserved first and last residue. Each record gives: D gene, V gene, J gene, clone size, CDR3 DNA, CDR3 protein. The D gene is left open where the match is weak. Clone sizes are given selectively: once, few, many, or a class where the clone is expanded.

TRBD1	TRBV4-1	TRBJ2-7	.	TGCGCCAGCAGCCCGGACCCCGGGACAGAGGAATACGAGCAGTACTTC	CASSPDPGTEEYEQYF
TRBD1	TRBV7-9	TRBJ2-7	.	TGTGCCAGCAGCACCGTGGACAGGGGGCACGAGCAGTACTTC	CASSTVDRGHEQYF
.	TRBV7-6	TRBJ2-7	.	TGTGCCAGCAGCTTATATTCGGGGTCCTCCTACGAGCAGTACTTC	CASSLYSGSSYEQYF
TRBD2	TRBV7-2	TRBJ2-3	.	TGTGCCAGCACCCCAGGACTAGCGTCAGATACGCAGTATTTT	CASTPGLASDTQYF
.	TRBV5-6	TRBJ1-5	.	TGTGCCAGCAGCTTGTTTAGCGCCAGCAATCAGCCCCAGCATTTT	CASSLFSASNQPQHF
TRBD2	TRBV7-9	TRBJ2-1	.	TGTGCCAGCAGCTTAGCGAATGTGGTTGGGACTAGCGTAGTAAATGAGCAGTTCTTC	CASSLANVVGTSVVNEQFF
.	TRBV9	TRBJ1-2	.	TGTGCCAGCAGGGACGGGGGTGGCTACACCTTC	CASRDGGGYTF
.	TRBV4-3	TRBJ2-3	many	TGCGCCAGCAGCCAAGGGGCCGGGACCTCGGGCGCAGATACGCAGTATTTT	CASSQGAGTSGADTQYF
.	TRBV18	TRBJ1-1	.	TGTGCCAGCTCACCACCGAGGAATAGAGGGGCCCAAGCTTTCTTT	CASSPPRNRGAQAFF
TRBD2	TRBV10-3	TRBJ2-5	.	TGTGCCACTGGTCCGGGACTAGCGGGAGGGGAGACCCAGTACTTC	CATGPGLAGGETQYF
.	TRBV6-5	TRBJ2-1	.	TGTGCCAGCAGTAACCGGGACATCCACTACAATGAGCAGTTCTTC	CASSNRDIHYNEQFF
TRBD2	TRBV7-2	TRBJ2-3	few	TGTGCCAGCAGCTTAAGAGCGGGGGGACCAGATACGCAGTATTTT	CASSLRAGGPDTQYF
TRBD1	TRBV6-6	TRBJ1-2	.	TGTGCCAGCAGGGCGCGGGACAGGGGGGGCCTTAACTATGGCTACACCTTC	CASRARDRGGLNYGYTF
.	TRBV5-1	TRBJ1-1	.	TGCGCCAGCAGCCCCTCGGGGCAGGTGAACACTGAAGCTTTCTTT	CASSPSGQVNTEAFF
.	TRBV6-2/TRBV6-3	TRBJ2-7	few	TGTGCCAGCAGCACCCCGGCAGACTCTGCCGGCGAGCAGTACTTC	CASSTPADSAGEQYF
.	TRBV5-1	TRBJ2-3	few	TGCGCCAGCAACTTGGCGGGTGTGGGTCGCACAGATACGCAGTATTTT	CASNLAGVGRTDTQYF
.	TRBV7-2	TRBJ2-3	many	TGTGCCAGCAGCTTGTATAGGGTTGCAGATACGCAGTATTTT	CASSLYRVADTQYF
.	TRBV4-3	TRBJ2-7	few	TGCGCCAGCAGCCCCTCACAGGCCTACGAGCAGTACTTC	CASSPSQAYEQYF
TRBD1	TRBV28	TRBJ1-2	few	TGTGCCAGCAGTCCATGGACAGGGGCCTATGGCTACACCTTC	CASSPWTGAYGYTF
.	TRBV5-4	TRBJ2-7	.	TGTGCCAGCAGATCTGGGGGAGACCACTACGAGCAGTACTTC	CASRSGGDHYEQYF
TRBD1	TRBV9	TRBJ2-7	.	TGTGCCAGCAGCGTGGCAGGGGGTATATTCTACGAGCAGTACTTC	CASSVAGGIFYEQYF
TRBD1	TRBV29-1	TRBJ2-3	few	TGCAGCGTTATAAAGTCCGGGACAGGGGGCGTAGATACGCAGTATTTT	CSVIKSGTGGVDTQYF